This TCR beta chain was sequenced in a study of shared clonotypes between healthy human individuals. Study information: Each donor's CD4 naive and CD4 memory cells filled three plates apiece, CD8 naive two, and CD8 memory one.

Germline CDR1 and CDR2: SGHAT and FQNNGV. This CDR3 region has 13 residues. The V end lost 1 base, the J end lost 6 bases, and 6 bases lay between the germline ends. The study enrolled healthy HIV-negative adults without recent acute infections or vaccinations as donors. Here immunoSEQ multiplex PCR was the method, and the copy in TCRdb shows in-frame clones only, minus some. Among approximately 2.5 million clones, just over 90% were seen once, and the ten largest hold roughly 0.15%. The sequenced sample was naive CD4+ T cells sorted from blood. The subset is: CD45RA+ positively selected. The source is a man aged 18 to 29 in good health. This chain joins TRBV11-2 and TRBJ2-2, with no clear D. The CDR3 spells CASSLVHPGELFF. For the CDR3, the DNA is TGTGCCAGCAGCTTAGTACACCCCGGGGAGCTGTTTTTT. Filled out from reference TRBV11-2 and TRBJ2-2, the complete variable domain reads EAGVAQSPRYKIIEKRQSVAFWCNPISGHATLYWYQQILGQGPKLLIQFQNNGVVDDSQLPKDRFSAERLKGVDSTLKIQPAKLEDSAVYLCASSLVHPGELFFGEGSRLTVL.